This TCR beta chain was identified in a study of T cells after yellow fever vaccination. Study-wide results and caveats: After the booster, over 95% of CD4 and approximately 87% of CD8 primary-response clones were re-detected.

The CDR3 loop spans 16 amino acids. Trimming took 1 base from V and 10 from J, leaving 20 bases between them. Germline-derived CDR1 and CDR2 are SGHTA and FQGNSA. Only a few counts were recorded for this clonotype. Its matching antigen is unknown. TCRdb re-analysed the 5' RACE reads in MiXCR, keeping a single row per CDR3 protein. The sample has some 100,000 distinct CDR3 sequences; roughly 6.8% are singletons. The origin of this receptor is a man aged 18 to 29 who received the YFV17D yellow fever vaccine. The source material was CD4+ T cells sorted from PBMCs, sampled roughly 47 days after the first yellow fever vaccination. The chain couples TRBV7-2 to TRBJ2-1; TRBD2 might be the D (7 bases). In DNA, the CDR3 is TGTGCCAGCAGCTTAGGGAGGTGGGGGGGCCGGGTGGAGCAGTTCTTC. Translating it yields CASSLGRWGGRVEQFF.